Presented here are 27 T cell receptor beta chains from one specimen sequenced in a study of T cells in Graves' hyperthyroidism and ophthalmopathy. Amplified TCR beta CDR3 regions derived from RNA transcripts. HTBI primers drove first-round RT-PCR of the TCR CDR3. TCRdb re-analysed the multiplex PCR reads in MiXCR, keeping a single row per CDR3 protein. The sample shows 500,000 or so distinct CDR3 sequences, about a sixth of them seen only once. Sequencing was done on a sample of blood. The receptor source for this set is a woman aged 18-35 years with Graves' ophthalmopathy.

This clonotype was seen many times. J is TRBJ2-3 and V is TRBV12-3 or TRBV12-4; TRBD1 aligns across 9 bases. This CDR3 is built from 16 residues. Trimming cost V 6 bases and J 0 bases; bases outside gene matches: 7. This CDR3 is CASSPPGTGSTDTQYF. Written as DNA, the CDR3 is TGTGCCAGCAGCCCTCCCGGGACAGGGAGCACAGATACGCAGTATTTT.

This clonotype was counted ten times or more. The gene calls are TRBV7-3 and TRBJ2-1; the D gene is possibly TRBD2 (6 bases). With 5 bases removed from V and 8 bases from J, the gap between germline ends came to 10 bases. The CDR3 has 12 residues. Germline CDR1 SGHTA, CDR2 FQGTGA. The CDR3 region has the DNA TGTGCCAGCAGCGATCCGGGGGATGAGCAGTTCTTC. It codes for CASSDPGDEQFF. The full variable domain, its missing parts supplied by reference TRBV7-3 and TRBJ2-1, is GAGVSQTPSNKVTEKGKYVELRCDPISGHTALYWYRQSLGQGPEFLIYFQGTGAADDSGLPNDRFFAVRPEGSVSTLKIQRTERGDSAVYLCASSDPGDEQFFGPGTRLTVL.

This clonotype was recorded a few times. CDR3 sequence: CRAIAGGPYNEQFF. The CDR3 DNA reads as TGCAGGGCCATAGCGGGGGGGCCTTACAATGAGCAGTTCTTC. The J gene is TRBJ2-1, the V gene TRBV20-1; TRBD2 agrees at 11 bases. CDR3 length equals 14 residues. CDR1 and CDR2 from the germline V gene are DFQATT and SNEGSKA (reference sequence).

This clonotype was recorded many times. The rearrangement links TRBV5-1 to TRBJ2-4, with D perhaps TRBD2 (6 bases). This CDR3 has 15 amino acids. The germline V gene has CDR1 SGHRS and CDR2 YFSETQ. V was cut by 4 bases and J by 6 bases, with 17 bases left in between. CDR3 loop: CASSLGTGGRNIQYF. For the CDR3, the DNA is TGCGCCAGCAGCCTTGGGACTGGGGGTAGAAACATTCAGTACTTC.

V usage is TRBV4-1 and J usage is TRBJ2-5, with 8 nucleotides matching TRBD2. This CDR3 is 17 amino acids long. Losses at the gene ends were 0 bases for V and 10 bases for J; bases not matched to a gene: 16. Germline CDR1 is MGHRA and CDR2 is YSYEKL. DNA for the CDR3: TGCGCCAGCAGCCAAGATCTTGCGGGGGGCCGCCTTGTGGGCCAGTACTTC. Encoded protein: CASSQDLAGGRLVGQYF.

This clonotype was seen at least ten times. The CDR3: CASSSGQSNSPLHF. CDR3 coding DNA: TGTGCCAGCAGCTCAGGACAGAGTAATTCACCCCTCCACTTT. This chain links TRBV28 with TRBJ1-6; D perhaps matches TRBD1 (6 bases). The CDR3 spans 14 residues. Germline CDR1 and CDR2: MDHEN and SYDVKM. Trimming left V 6 bases short and J 6 bases short, with 12 bases between.

The chain recombines TRBV6-1 with TRBJ1-2; 8 bases map to TRBD1. The CDR3 has 15 amino acids. Germline loops: CDR1 MNHNS, CDR2 SASEGT. The ends lost 3 bases at V and 5 bases at J; junction bases unmatched: 8. CDR3 amino acids: CASSDSQGARYGYTF. The CDR3 nucleotides read TGTGCCAGCAGTGATTCGCAGGGGGCGCGTTATGGCTACACCTTC.

This clonotype has only a few counts. The V and J genes are TRBV5-4 and TRBJ2-1; D remains unclear. The CDR3 runs 16 residues. From germline, CDR1 is SGHNT and CDR2 YYREEE (reference sequence). Trimming pared 0 bases from V and 6 bases from J, leaving 16 bases between. CDR3 protein: CASSLVGPVRLNEQFF. CDR3 DNA: TGTGCCAGCAGCTTGGTGGGTCCGGTGCGTCTCAATGAGCAGTTCTTC.

Many counts were recorded for this clonotype. This chain joins TRBV12-3 or TRBV12-4 and TRBJ1-4; D is undetermined. Trimming removed 5 bases from V and 0 bases from J, with 4 bases in between. The CDR3 extends over 13 amino acids. The CDR3 spells CASSNTTNEKLFF. The CDR3 nucleotides are TGTGCCAGCAGTAACACAACTAATGAAAAACTGTTTTTT.

This clonotype has ten or more counts. The chain is built from TRBV12-3 or TRBV12-4 and TRBJ1-5; 7 bases align to TRBD1. The ends lost 6 bases at V and 9 bases at J; junction bases unmatched: 5. This CDR3 contains 12 residues. CDR3: CASSPQGLPQHF. Written as DNA, the CDR3 is TGTGCCAGCAGCCCACAGGGGCTGCCCCAGCATTTT.

This clonotype was seen only a few times. The chain has TRBV19 and TRBJ2-1; 13 bases match TRBD2. The V and J ends lost 6 bases and 8 bases, in that order; junction bases with no gene match: 4. The germline V gene encodes CDR1 LNHDA and CDR2 SQIVND (reference sequence). This CDR3 is 14 amino acids long. The CDR3 here is CASRTSGRVYEQFF. CDR3 sequence (DNA): TGTGCCAGTAGAACTAGCGGGAGGGTGTATGAGCAGTTCTTC.

About this clonotype: This may stem from a read error, because a much larger clone lies one nucleotide away. V usage is TRBV12-3 or TRBV12-4 and J usage is TRBJ1-5; tentative D call: TRBD1 (6 bases). This CDR3 contains 14 residues. The CDR3 DNA reads as TGTGCCAGCGGTTTGGGGGGCGCAGGGCGGCCCCAGCATTTT. Translated: CASGLGGAGRPQHF.

This clonotype has a count of ten or more. The gene calls are TRBV7-2 and TRBJ2-7; possibly TRBD1 or TRBD2 for D (5 bases each). This CDR3 region has 14 residues. The germline gives CDR1 SGHTA, CDR2 FQGNSA. Trimming pared 1 base from V and 4 bases from J, leaving 11 bases between. CDR3 residues: CASSLGEGRYEQYF. The DNA for the CDR3 is TGTGCCAGCAGCTTAGGTGAGGGGCGGTACGAGCAGTACTTC. The full variable domain, in which reference TRBV7-2 and TRBJ2-7 provide the parts outside the CDR3, is GAGVSQSPSNKVTEKGKDVELRCDPISGHTALYWYRQSLGQGLEFLIYFQGNSAPDKSGLPSDRFSAERTGGSVSTLTIQRTQQEDSAVYLCASSLGEGRYEQYFGPGTRLTVT.

The V call is TRBV10-2, the J call TRBJ1-6; tentative D call: TRBD1 (5 bases). This CDR3 has 14 amino acids. Germline V CDR1 and CDR2: WSHSY, SAAADI. Deletions cut 5 bases from V and 11 bases from J, with 16 bases between. In nucleotides, the CDR3 is TGCGCCAGCAGTCTCTCCGGCAGGGTTACACCCCTCCACTTT. Its translation is CASSLSGRVTPLHF.

This clonotype occurred a few times. The chain couples TRBV5-4 to TRBJ2-1; tentative D call: TRBD2 (5 bases). The CDR3 covers 14 residues. Looked up from germline, CDR1 is SGHNT and CDR2 is YYREEE (reference sequence). V was clipped by 0 bases and J by 8 bases, with 12 bases between them. Here the CDR3 reads CASSLVTGLHEQFF. For the CDR3, the DNA is TGTGCCAGCAGCTTGGTTACGGGGTTACATGAGCAGTTCTTC. Based on the CDR3 plus reference TRBV5-4 and TRBJ2-1, the full variable domain is ETGVTQSPTHLIKTRGQQVTLRCSSQSGHNTVSWYQQALGQGPQFIFQYYREEENGRGNFPPRFSGLQFPNYSSELNVNALELDDSALYLCASSLVTGLHEQFFGPGTRLTVL.

The table lists this clonotype with many counts. The chain combines TRBV7-6 with TRBJ2-3; 7 bases line up with TRBD1. CDR1 and CDR2 (germline): SGHVS, FNYEAQ. V was pared by 1 base and J by 2 bases, with 6 bases of the junction left unmatched. This CDR3 has 16 residues. CDR3 DNA sequence: TGTGCCAGCAGCTTAGAAAGGGACAGCCTCACAGATACGCAGTATTTT. It specifies CASSLERDSLTDTQYF.

This clonotype appeared a few times. The V gene is TRBV5-1, the J gene TRBJ1-2, with D hard to call. Germline V lookup: CDR1 SGHRS, CDR2 YFSETQ. V lost 3 bases and J 5 bases, leaving 11 bases between the germline ends. The CDR3 length is 13 residues. Here the CDR3 reads CASSYDGIYGYTF. In DNA, the CDR3 is TGCGCCAGCAGCTACGACGGTATTTATGGCTACACCTTC.

This clonotype was observed a handful of times. This rearrangement joins TRBV4-1 to TRBJ1-1; 9 bases fit TRBD1. Germline assignment: CDR1 MGHRA and CDR2 YSYEKL. After removal of 7 bases from V and 2 bases from J, the junction contained 8 bases not matched to a gene. The CDR3 length is 15 residues. The CDR3 DNA reads TGCGCCAGCAAAACAGGGGGCGCTTTAAACACTGAAGCTTTCTTT. It yields the protein CASKTGGALNTEAFF.

This clonotype was recorded at least ten times. J is TRBJ1-1 and V is TRBV7-8; no definite D call. Trimming removed 3 bases from V and 5 bases from J, with 13 bases in between. Germline loops: CDR1 SGHVS, CDR2 FQNEAQ. The CDR3 covers 14 residues. The CDR3 here is CASSLRGIGTEAFF. The DNA for the CDR3 is TGTGCCAGCAGCTTGAGAGGGATCGGAACTGAAGCTTTCTTT.

J is TRBJ2-3 and V is TRBV4-2; 10 bases fit TRBD2. Germline values: CDR1 LGHNA, CDR2 YNFKEQ. Losses at the gene ends were 4 bases for V and 5 bases for J; bases not matched to a gene: 9. This CDR3 spans 16 amino acids. The CDR3 is CASSLGSGRREDTQYF. Here the CDR3 DNA reads TGTGCCAGCAGCCTGGGTAGCGGGAGGCGGGAAGATACGCAGTATTTT.

This clonotype occurred many times. The chain is built from TRBV5-5 and TRBJ2-5, with TRBD2 identical over 12 bases. Unmatched junction bases numbered 6, after V lost 4 bases and J lost 5 bases. From germline, CDR1 is SGHKS and CDR2 YYEKEE (reference sequence). This CDR3 region has 15 residues. CDR3 sequence reads: CASSPGLAGIETQYF. CDR3 nucleotide sequence: TGTGCCAGCAGCCCAGGACTAGCGGGGATTGAGACCCAGTACTTC.

This clonotype has a count of ten or more. This chain joins TRBV6-6 and TRBJ1-2; 9 bases are shared with TRBD1. V gave up 2 bases and J gave up 5 bases; unmatched junction bases: 6. The CDR3 runs 15 residues. CDR1 is MNHNY and CDR2 is SVGAGI in the germline V gene (reference sequence). In DNA form, the CDR3 reads TGTGCCAGCAGTTACGGACGGGACAGGGATTATGGCTACACCTTC. Protein: CASSYGRDRDYGYTF.

Notes on this clonotype: A read error may produce the germline difference seen at one junction end. The chain has TRBV3-1 and TRBJ2-2; 12 bases line up with TRBD2. The CDR3 spans 16 residues. CDR1 and CDR2 from the germline V gene are LGHDT and YNNKEL (reference sequence). The DNA for the CDR3 is TGTGCCAGCAGCGGACTAGCGGGGAGTAACACCGGGGAGCTGCTTTTT. Its protein product is CASSGLAGSNTGELLF.

The chain is built from TRBV12-3 or TRBV12-4 and TRBJ2-6, with a possible D match to TRBD1 (6 bases). V dropped 6 bases and J dropped 2 bases, with 11 bases sitting between them. CDR3 length: 15 residues. The CDR3 region is CASRPSGAGANVLTF. Written as DNA, the CDR3 is TGTGCCAGCAGGCCATCAGGGGCTGGGGCCAACGTCCTGACTTTC.

In this sample, this clonotype turned up many times. The rearrangement joins TRBV10-3 to TRBJ2-3; 7 bases agree with TRBD1. Germline CDR1 and CDR2: ENHRY and SYGVKD. The CDR3 consists of 16 residues. The V segment lost 1 base and the J segment 1 base; nucleotides outside the gene matches: 5. CDR3 DNA sequence: TGTGCCATCAGTGAGTGGGACAGAGGTGGCACAGATACGCAGTATTTT. Translation: CAISEWDRGGTDTQYF.

This clonotype was observed a handful of times. A read error is possible here, since a much larger clone lies one base away. CDR3 protein: CAWSAGTGELSF. In DNA, the CDR3 is TGTGCCTGGAGTGCGGGCACCGGGGAGCTGTCTTTT. The gene calls are TRBV30 and TRBJ2-2, with a tentative D call TRBD2 (5 bases). The CDR3 runs to 12 residues. Germline assignment: CDR1 GTSNPN and CDR2 SVGIG (reference sequence).

The chain recombines TRBV7-3 with TRBJ2-1; a possible D gene is TRBD2 (6 bases). The V end lost 0 bases, the J end lost 10 bases, and 16 bases lay between the germline ends. The CDR3 is 15 amino acids. In germline, CDR1 is SGHTA, CDR2 FQGTGA. CDR3 in amino acids: CASSLTTGVSGEQFF. The CDR3 nucleotides read TGTGCCAGCAGCTTAACAACGGGGGTTTCTGGGGAGCAGTTCTTC.